This T cell receptor beta chain was documented in a study of T cell responses to AZD1222 COVID-19 vaccine. Study observations and caveats: Baseline seropositivity occurred in only a handful of AZD1222 recipients. White British people made up most donors, females outnumbered males, and clonal diversity was possibly underestimated.

The assay was immunoSEQ multiplex PCR, and TCRdb's table has in-frame clones only and misses some. Of about 130,000 clones in the sample, around 84% were seen once. About this clone: Its matching antigen is unknown.

The sample in question was peripheral blood, obtained on day 0 of AZD1222 vaccination. The TCR sequence derives from an adult in good health.

The CDR3 DNA sequence: TGTGCCATCGGAATTTACGGCCTCTCCGAGCAGTACTTC. The encoded protein is CAIGIYGLSEQYF. The rearrangement joins TRBV28 to TRBJ2-7; D gene unclear. In germline, CDR1 is MDHEN, CDR2 SYDVKM. The CDR3 is 13 amino acids. The V gene lost 10 bases and the J gene lost 6 bases, with 19 bases spanning the gap.